Following are 15 T cell receptor beta chains from one sample sequenced in a study of blood T cell repertoires in COVID-19. The repertoire was sequenced with immunoSEQ multiplex PCR; TCRdb's copy has only in-frame clones and lacks some. This sample has roughly 170,000 clones, with 84% found just once. Source material: PBMCs or T cells enriched from blood (not recorded which). The receptors here all came from a man aged 45 to 65 who had recovered from COVID-19.

The chain is built from TRBV18 and TRBJ2-7, with D possibly matching TRBD2 (5 bases). This CDR3 is built from 14 residues. Germline CDR1 and CDR2: KGHSH and LQKENI. V was clipped by 0 bases and J by 5 bases, with 11 bases between them. CDR3 residues: CASSPPRARNEQYF. CDR3 nucleotides: TGTGCCAGCTCACCACCGAGGGCGAGAAACGAGCAGTACTTC.

V gene TRBV3-1 (or the pseudogene TRBV3-2) combines with J gene TRBJ1-4; the match to TRBD1 covers 9 bases. V shed 3 bases and J 5 bases; nucleotides not matched to a gene: 4. The CDR3 is made up of 15 amino acids. Germline loops: CDR1 LGHDT, CDR2 YNNKEL (reference sequence). The CDR3 loop is CASSQGTGRNEKLFF. The CDR3 DNA reads as TGTGCCAGCAGCCAGGGGACAGGGAGGAATGAAAAACTGTTTTTT.

In this sample, this clone turned up a few times. The gene calls are TRBV28 and TRBJ2-7; D is uncertain. Germline values: CDR1 MDHEN, CDR2 SYDVKM. V lost 1 base, J lost 7 bases, and 5 bases lay in between. The CDR3 has 11 residues. CDR3 protein: CASSLSREQYF. Here the CDR3 DNA reads TGTGCCAGCAGTTTATCCAGGGAGCAGTACTTC.

This clone has a single count. This chain uses TRBV4-2 with TRBJ2-7; the D is unclear. This CDR3 region has 15 residues. CDR1 is LGHNA and CDR2 is YNFKEQ in the germline V gene. Trimming cost V 0 bases and J 3 bases, with 12 bases left between them. CDR3 sequence (DNA): TGTGCCAGCAGCCAAGAGAGCCCAGCGAACTACGAGCAGTACTTC. Its translation is CASSQESPANYEQYF.

Only one count was recorded for this clone. CDR3 in DNA: TGTGCCAGTAGTAAAGAACAGGGGTTGGTTGCTTCTTCTGGCTACACCTTC. It translates to CASSKEQGLVASSGYTF. The chain recombines TRBV19 with TRBJ1-2; 7 bases line up with TRBD1. Germline V CDR1 and CDR2: LNHDA, SQIVND (reference sequence). The J segment lost 7 bases and the V segment lost 4 bases, leaving 18 bases of the junction unmatched. This CDR3 is 17 amino acids long. Combining the CDR3 with reference TRBV19 and TRBJ1-2 gives the whole variable domain DGGITQSPKYLFRKEGQNVTLSCEQNLNHDAMYWYRQDPGQGLRLIYYSQIVNDFQKGDIAEGYSVSREKKESFPLTVTSAQKNPTAFYLCASSKEQGLVASSGYTFGSGTRLTVV.

The chain is built from TRBV28 and TRBJ2-5; 7 bases line up with TRBD1. Unmatched junction bases numbered 6, after V lost 6 bases and J lost 5 bases. CDR3 length: 13 residues. Germline V gene lookup returns CDR1 MDHEN and CDR2 SYDVKM. The CDR3 coding sequence is TGTGCCAGCAGCCATACAGGGGACGAGACCCAGTACTTC. Translated: CASSHTGDETQYF.

J is TRBJ2-7 and V is TRBV27, with D tentatively TRBD1 (6 bases). The CDR3 loop spans 16 amino acids. Germline assignment: CDR1 MNHEY and CDR2 SMNVEV (reference sequence). Trimming took 3 bases from V and 5 from J, leaving 20 bases between them. The CDR3 protein is CASSFSITAGANEQYF. The CDR3 DNA is TGTGCCAGCAGTTTCTCTATAACCGCAGGGGCTAACGAGCAGTACTTC.

This rearrangement joins TRBV11-2 to TRBJ1-3, with D unresolved. The V end was cut by 5 bases, the J end by 11 bases, with 10 bases between. Per germline, CDR1 SGHAT and CDR2 FQNNGV. There are 11 residues in the CDR3. CDR3 in amino acids: CASSPQNAIYF. CDR3 nucleotide sequence: TGTGCCAGCAGCCCACAGAACGCCATATATTTT.

This sequence joins TRBV29-1 and TRBJ1-5; TRBD1 matches 7 bases. Trimming at V came to 6 bases and at J to 2 bases, leaving 10 bases not matched to a gene. From germline, CDR1 is SQVTM and CDR2 ANQGSEA. This CDR3 is 15 amino acids long. The CDR3 is CSVRQGASGNQPQHF. CDR3 bases: TGCAGCGTAAGACAGGGAGCGAGCGGCAATCAGCCCCAGCATTTT.

V is TRBV3-1 (or the pseudogene TRBV3-2) and J is TRBJ1-4; D uncertain. CDR1 and CDR2 from the germline V gene are LGHDT and YNNKEL (reference sequence). The CDR3 spans 16 residues. The V end was cut by 4 bases, the J end by 1 base, with 13 bases between. The CDR3 coding sequence is TGTGCCAGCAGCCCGAGCCTGAGTGTAACTAATGAAAAACTGTTTTTT. As protein: CASSPSLSVTNEKLFF.

The gene calls are TRBV19 and TRBJ1-3; a weak D match, TRBD1 (5 bases). Trimming took 5 bases from V and 4 from J, leaving 12 bases between them. CDR1 and CDR2 from the germline V gene are LNHDA and SQIVND (reference sequence). CDR3 length: 14 residues. The CDR3 bases are TGTGCCAGTAGTCCCAGGGAAGGCGGAAACACCATATATTTT. Amino acid sequence: CASSPREGGNTIYF.

This clone was seen many times. The genes are TRBV13 and TRBJ2-7; D not certain. CDR3 size: 14 residues. Germline CDR1 PRHDT, CDR2 FYEKMQ (reference sequence). Trimming cost V 4 bases and J 0 bases, with 10 bases left between them. The CDR3 sequence is CASSSRLDSYEQYF. The CDR3 DNA sequence: TGTGCCAGCAGCTCCCGACTGGACTCCTACGAGCAGTACTTC.

Concerning this clone: The same CDR3 arises from other DNA sequences in this sample as well. The V call is TRBV7-9, the J call TRBJ2-5, with D tentatively TRBD1 (5 bases). The germline CDR1 and CDR2 sequences are SEHNR and FQNEAQ (reference sequence). V lost 3 bases and J lost 5, with 10 bases in between. This CDR3 has 13 amino acids. DNA of the CDR3: TGTGCCAGCAGCTTGGCAGGGCTGGAGACCCAGTACTTC. Translated: CASSLAGLETQYF.

The chain combines TRBV7-6 with TRBJ1-1; perhaps TRBD1 as D (5 bases). V was trimmed by 1 base and J by 3 bases, leaving 18 bases between them. The CDR3 is made up of 17 amino acids. In germline, CDR1 is SGHVS, CDR2 FNYEAQ. CDR3 DNA: TGTGCCAGCAGCTTAGGGTTTGTAGGGGATCTATACACTGAAGCTTTCTTT. It specifies CASSLGFVGDLYTEAFF.

DNA of the CDR3: TGCGCCAGCAGTGAGCTAAGCGGGGCGTTGGGTGAGCAGTTCTTC. It encodes CASSELSGALGEQFF. This chain links TRBV10-1 with TRBJ2-1; TRBD2 matches 7 bases. The J segment lost 9 bases and the V segment lost 2 bases, leaving 10 bases of the junction unmatched. CDR3 length: 15 residues. Germline V lookup: CDR1 WNHNN, CDR2 SYGVQD (reference sequence).